The present entry profiles one TCR beta chain with its context. What it binds is not known. With no exception, relapse followed autologous stem cell transplantation in all patients, and brentuximab vedotin exposure varied. The sample comes from a study of PD-1 blockade in classical Hodgkin lymphoma. Sequencing used immunoSEQ multiplex PCR; TCRdb keeps in-frame clones, though not all of them. Of 98,000 or so clones in the sample, roughly 87% were seen once. Whole-study results and caveats: TCR diversity in CD4+, not CD8+, cells rose significantly by C4D1.

Germline CDR1 is MNHNS and CDR2 is SASEGT. Unmatched junction bases numbered 5, after V lost 6 bases and J lost 3 bases. The CDR3 runs to 14 residues. The chain couples TRBV6-1 to TRBJ1-2, with 9 bases matching TRBD1. The starting material was peripheral blood mononuclear cells (PBMCs), obtained before the second cycle of nivolumab. The sequence was obtained from a human donor with classical Hodgkin lymphoma. The CDR3 here is CASRADRGYYGYTF. As DNA, the CDR3 is TGTGCCAGCAGAGCCGACAGGGGGTACTATGGCTACACCTTC.